This T cell receptor (beta chain) was documented in a study of PD-1 blockade in classical Hodgkin lymphoma. Note on this clone: No antigen is known for it.

Whole-study results and caveats: Healthy donors reportedly exceeded newly diagnosed patients in baseline TCR diversity. Repertoire difference causes, possibly disease activity or prior therapy, remain undefined.

The CDR3 covers 16 residues. Trimming removed 3 bases from V and 7 bases from J, with 18 bases in between. Germline V CDR1 and CDR2: LNHDA, SQIVND (reference sequence). This table comes from immunoSEQ multiplex PCR, and its TCRdb copy is limited to in-frame clones, with some not included. The sample includes more than 15,000 clones, approximately 80% of them seen just once. Time point meaning: newly diagnosed, previously untreated cHL patient sample. CD4+ T cells were purified from thawed PBMCs by negative selection. Peripheral samples used as comparators were newly diagnosed, untreated classical Hodgkin lymphoma PBMCs.

The V and J genes are TRBV19 and TRBJ1-4; D perhaps matches TRBD1 (5 bases). The source is a human donor with classical Hodgkin lymphoma. The sequenced sample consisted of CD4+ T cells from blood. The CDR3 nucleotides read TGTGCCAGTAGTATCCGAAGTCCGATGACAGCTGAAAAACTGTTTTTT. Translating it yields CASSIRSPMTAEKLFF.